The 9 T cell receptor beta chains presented below share a single source sample, sequenced in a study of shared clonotypes between healthy human individuals. The data were produced by immunoSEQ multiplex PCR, yet TCRdb's version contains in-frame clones alone and is incomplete. The sample records some 2 million clones, approximately 94% being singletons. Naive CD8 isolation took CD45RO-negative cells positively selected for CCR7 and excluded terminally differentiated effector memory CD45RA+ cells. Material for sequencing was naive CD8+ T cells sorted from blood. The source of these receptors is a man aged 18-30 years in good health.

The chain links TRBV6-6 to TRBJ2-7, with unresolved D. The CDR3 length is 12 residues. The germline V and J ends were trimmed by 4 bases and 3 bases, with 7 bases remaining between them. Germline loops: CDR1 MNHNY, CDR2 SVGAGI (reference sequence). CDR3 loop: CASSSSVYEQYF. The CDR3 DNA is TGTGCCAGCAGTTCCTCTGTCTACGAGCAGTACTTC.

The V gene is TRBV10-3, the J gene TRBJ2-7, with 7 bases lining up with TRBD1. Germline V gene sequence: CDR1 ENHRY, CDR2 SYGVKD. The CDR3 length is 20 residues. With V trimmed by 0 bases and J by 3 bases, 20 bases remained unmatched. CDR3 sequence: CAISESPGTDFDTFYYEQYF. The CDR3 coding sequence is TGTGCCATCAGTGAGTCCCCCGGGACAGATTTCGATACATTTTACTACGAGCAGTACTTC.

The chain carries TRBV7-9 and TRBJ2-7; D is perhaps TRBD1 (6 bases). The CDR3 extends over 13 amino acids. Germline values: CDR1 SEHNR, CDR2 FQNEAQ (reference sequence). V was clipped by 0 bases and J by 5 bases, with 8 bases between them. In DNA, the CDR3 is TGTGCCAGCAGCTTAGCGGGACAAGACGAGCAGTACTTC. Translated: CASSLAGQDEQYF.

The chain recombines TRBV5-4 with TRBJ2-1; D is perhaps TRBD1 (6 bases). Trimming stripped 4 bases from V and 2 bases from J, with 10 bases between. The CDR3 contains 14 residues. Per germline, CDR1 SGHNT and CDR2 YYREEE (reference sequence). The CDR3 DNA reads TGTGCCAGCAGCCCGGACAGAACCTACAATGAGCAGTTCTTC. Translating it yields CASSPDRTYNEQFF.

V gene TRBV9 combines with J gene TRBJ1-3; D is unclear. There are 16 residues in the CDR3. Germline V CDR1 and CDR2: SGDLS, YYNGEE. Trimming cost V 4 bases and J 4 bases, with 18 bases left between them. CDR3 nucleotide sequence: TGTGCCAGCAGCCCCAGTGGGGAGGGAACAGGAAACACCATATATTTT. This sequence encodes CASSPSGEGTGNTIYF.

The CDR3 bases are TGTGCCAGCACCCAAAATGGGGCGGGCACCGGGGCCAACGTCCTGACTTTC. Protein: CASTQNGAGTGANVLTF. This rearrangement joins TRBV9 to TRBJ2-6; tentatively, D is TRBD1 or TRBD2 (5 bases each). Trimming pared 6 bases from V and 4 bases from J, leaving 20 bases between. The CDR3 sequence is 17 residues long. Germline CDR1 reads SGDLS; CDR2 reads YYNGEE.

V and J are TRBV11-2 and TRBJ2-7, with 7 bases aligning to TRBD2. Unmatched junction bases numbered 8, after V lost 4 bases and J lost 2 bases. Germline V gives CDR1 SGHAT, CDR2 FQNNGV. This CDR3 spans 15 amino acids. The CDR3: CASSYFGGLTYEQYF. CDR3 coding DNA: TGTGCCAGCAGCTACTTCGGGGGGTTGACCTACGAGCAGTACTTC. The entire variable domain, with the rest obtained from reference TRBV11-2 and TRBJ2-7, is as follows: EAGVAQSPRYKIIEKRQSVAFWCNPISGHATLYWYQQILGQGPKLLIQFQNNGVVDDSQLPKDRFSAERLKGVDSTLKIQPAKLEDSAVYLCASSYFGGLTYEQYFGPGTRLTVT.

V is TRBV5-1 and J is TRBJ1-1; 11 bases fit TRBD1. The CDR3 covers 14 residues. Trimming at V came to 6 bases and at J to 5 bases, leaving 6 bases not matched to a gene. Germline lookup yields CDR1 SGHRS and CDR2 YFSETQ. CDR3 residues: CASNEGTGGTEAFF. The CDR3 nucleotides read TGCGCCAGCAACGAGGGGACAGGGGGGACTGAAGCTTTCTTT.

This clone was seen once. J is TRBJ1-1 and V is TRBV5-6, with TRBD1 as a possible D gene (5 bases). Germline loops: CDR1 SGHDT, CDR2 YYEEEE. The CDR3 spans 15 residues. V was clipped by 1 base and J by 1 base, with 11 bases between them. The CDR3 DNA follows: TGTGCCAGCAGCTTGACCCAGGGTGGGAACACTGAAGCTTTCTTT. Translation: CASSLTQGGNTEAFF. The full variable domain, completed using reference TRBV5-6 and TRBJ1-1, is DAGVTQSPTHLIKTRGQQVTLRCSPKSGHDTVSWYQQALGQGPQFIFQYYEEEERQRGNFPDRFSGHQFPNYSSELNVNALLLGDSALYLCASSLTQGGNTEAFFGQGTRLTVV.